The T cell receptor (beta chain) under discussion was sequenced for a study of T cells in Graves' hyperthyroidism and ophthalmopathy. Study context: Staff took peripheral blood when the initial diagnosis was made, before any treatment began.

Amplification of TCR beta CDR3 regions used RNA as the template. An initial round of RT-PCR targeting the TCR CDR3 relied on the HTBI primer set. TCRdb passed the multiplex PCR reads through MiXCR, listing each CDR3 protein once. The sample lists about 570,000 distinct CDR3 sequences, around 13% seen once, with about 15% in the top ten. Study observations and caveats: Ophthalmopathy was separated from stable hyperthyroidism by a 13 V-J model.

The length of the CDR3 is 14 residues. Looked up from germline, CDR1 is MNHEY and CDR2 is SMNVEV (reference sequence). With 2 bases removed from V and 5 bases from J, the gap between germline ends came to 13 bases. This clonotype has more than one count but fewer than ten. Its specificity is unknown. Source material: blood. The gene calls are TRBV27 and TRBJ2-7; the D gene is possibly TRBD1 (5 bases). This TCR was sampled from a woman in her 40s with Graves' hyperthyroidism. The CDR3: CASSLQGHYNEQYF. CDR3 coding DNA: TGTGCCAGCAGTTTACAGGGTCATTATAACGAGCAGTACTTC.